The 32 T cell receptor beta chains given below trace back to one sample, sequenced in a study of shared clonotypes between healthy human individuals (dated by TCRdb to about 2020). Libraries were built with the immunoSEQ multiplex PCR assay. Sourced from immuneACCESS, this table was stored by TCRdb with only in-frame sequences that have V and J called. A share of the clones is absent; for the studies checked, an unresolved V gene accounts for under half, and the remainder has no known explanation. The sample data list more than 550,000 clones, and less than 95% of these were observed just once. The top ten clonotypes cover 30% to 40% of the sample. The sample comprised memory CD8+ T cells from PBMCs. Per the publication, the cell subset or site label means: CD45RO+ cells pooled with CCR7-negative TemRA cells. The receptors were gathered from a man in his late teens or twenties in good health. Some clones in this sample may be carry-over from other donors' samples.

This chain uses TRBV4-2 with TRBJ2-1; D call uncertain. The V end was cut by 4 bases, the J end by 7 bases, with 8 bases between. This CDR3 is built from 12 residues. Looked up from germline, CDR1 is LGHNA and CDR2 is YNFKEQ. The chain's CDR3 is CASSPAKNEQFF. Here the CDR3 DNA reads TGTGCCAGCAGCCCAGCTAAGAATGAGCAGTTCTTC.

This chain connects TRBV28 to TRBJ2-7; the D is unclear. The germline gives CDR1 MDHEN, CDR2 SYDVKM. V was clipped by 3 bases and J by 6 bases, with 15 bases between them. The CDR3 loop spans 14 amino acids. CDR3 loop: CASSLIGPLSEQYF. Here the CDR3 DNA reads TGTGCCAGCAGTTTGATAGGGCCCCTCAGCGAGCAGTACTTC.

The V call is TRBV11-2, the J call TRBJ1-2, with TRBD1 matching over 9 bases. Germline loops: CDR1 SGHAT, CDR2 FQNNGV. V was clipped by 1 base and J by 3 bases; unmatched bases: 9. The CDR3 is 17 amino acids. CDR3 DNA sequence: TGTGCCAGCAGCTTAGGTCCCGGGACAGGGAAGGACTATGGCTACACCTTC. It translates to CASSLGPGTGKDYGYTF.

This clone was recorded many times. V usage is TRBV28 and J usage is TRBJ2-7; 7 nucleotides match TRBD1. The ends lost 7 bases at V and 2 bases at J; junction bases unmatched: 11. This CDR3 has 15 residues. CDR1 and CDR2 (germline): MDHEN, SYDVKM. The DNA for the CDR3 is TGTGCCAGCACCAACGACAGGGTGTCACCCTACGAGCAGTACTTC. Translating gives CASTNDRVSPYEQYF.

Concerning this clone itself: The same CDR3 also results from other DNA sequences found in this sample. V is TRBV6-6 and J is TRBJ2-7; D gene ambiguous. CDR3 length: 11 residues. Per germline, CDR1 MNHNY and CDR2 SVGAGI (reference sequence). V was cut by 6 bases and J by 3 bases, with 6 bases left in between. The CDR3 bases are TGTGCCAGCAGGACTGGCTACGAGCAGTACTTC. Encoded protein: CASRTGYEQYF.

A few counts support this clone. The genes are TRBV10-3 and TRBJ1-1, with D perhaps TRBD1 (6 bases). Trimming took off 2 bases at V and 3 bases at J, with 13 bases between the two ends. This CDR3 is 15 amino acids long. Per germline, CDR1 ENHRY and CDR2 SYGVKD. The DNA for the CDR3 is TGTGCCATCAGTGAGCCCAGGGGTCTCTACACTGAAGCTTTCTTT. The encoded protein is CAISEPRGLYTEAFF.

As regards this clone: Other DNA sequences in the sample encode the same CDR3. The V call is TRBV28, the J call TRBJ2-3; no clear D gene. Trimming stripped 1 base from V and 0 bases from J, with 5 bases between. CDR1 and CDR2 from the germline V gene are MDHEN and SYDVKM. This CDR3 contains 14 residues. The CDR3 sequence: CASSLFSSTDTQYF. In DNA form, the CDR3 reads TGTGCCAGCAGTTTATTCAGTAGCACAGATACGCAGTATTTT.

V gene TRBV27 combines with J gene TRBJ2-1; D unclear. Trimming removed 6 bases from V and 10 bases from J, with 25 bases in between. CDR3 size: 16 residues. CDR1 and CDR2 (germline): MNHEY, SMNVEV (reference sequence). In DNA form, the CDR3 reads TGTGCCAGCAGAGACACGCCGGCTCTAGTTAGGGAAGAGCAGTTCTTC. It codes for CASRDTPALVREEQFF.

The chain employs TRBV27 and TRBJ2-3; D gene ambiguous. There are 14 residues in the CDR3. Trimming stripped 6 bases from V and 0 bases from J, with 10 bases between. Germline CDR1 is MNHEY and CDR2 is SMNVEV (reference sequence). The CDR3 protein is CASSQHLSTDTQYF. In DNA form, the CDR3 reads TGTGCCAGCAGCCAACATCTAAGCACAGATACGCAGTATTTT.

The gene calls are TRBV30 and TRBJ2-2; 9 positions match TRBD1. The CDR3 is 19 amino acids. Germline values: CDR1 GTSNPN, CDR2 SVGIG (reference sequence). The CDR3 sequence: CARDRGVPRGRSSAGELFF. CDR3 nucleotides: TGTGCTCGCGACAGGGGGGTTCCACGGGGCCGGTCTTCGGCCGGGGAGCTGTTTTTT.

The chain couples TRBV7-2 to TRBJ2-7; tentative D call: TRBD2 (7 bases). Deletions cut 0 bases from V and 6 bases from J, with 15 bases between. The CDR3 runs to 15 residues. Germline loops: CDR1 SGHTA, CDR2 FQGNSA. The CDR3 is CASSLAYAGALEQYF. CDR3 DNA sequence: TGTGCCAGCAGCTTAGCTTATGCGGGGGCTCTCGAGCAGTACTTC.

For this clone: Distinct nucleotide sequences in the sample also encode this CDR3. The V gene is TRBV6-5, the J gene TRBJ2-1; D remains unclear. Germline lookup yields CDR1 MNHEY and CDR2 SVGAGI. Trimming took 0 bases from V and 4 from J, leaving 7 bases between them. The CDR3 contains 14 residues. CDR3 nucleotides: TGTGCCAGCAGTTACTCCGGGTCATACAATGAGCAGTTCTTC. It specifies CASSYSGSYNEQFF.

The CDR3 protein is CASSYATGGNQPQHF. DNA for the CDR3: TGTGCCAGCAGTTACGCGACAGGGGGCAATCAGCCCCAGCATTTT. The V call is TRBV6-5, the J call TRBJ1-5; 8 bases agree with TRBD1. J gave up 2 bases and V 2 bases, and 2 bases lay outside the gene matches. CDR1 and CDR2 (germline): MNHEY, SVGAGI. The CDR3 consists of 15 residues.

This clone was recorded only once. The V call is TRBV5-1, the J call TRBJ2-7; TRBD1 matches at 10 bases. This CDR3 is built from 13 residues. Germline lookup yields CDR1 SGHRS and CDR2 YFSETQ. V lost 3 bases and J lost 7; bases outside the gene matches: 4. The CDR3 bases are TGCGCCAGCAGCTGGGGACAGGGGCGGGAGCAGTACTTC. Protein: CASSWGQGREQYF.

V is TRBV28 and J is TRBJ2-5, with D possibly called TRBD1 or TRBD2 (5 bases each). This CDR3 region has 14 residues. The ends were cut back, 7 bases at V and 2 bases at J, with 14 bases in the middle. Germline lookup yields CDR1 MDHEN and CDR2 SYDVKM. The CDR3 loop reads CASNLRGSQETQYF. The DNA for the CDR3 is TGTGCCAGCAACCTCCGGGGCAGTCAAGAGACCCAGTACTTC.

The rearrangement joins TRBV6-5 to TRBJ1-1; D is ambiguous. V lost 2 bases and J lost 4, with 14 bases in between. Germline CDR1 and CDR2: MNHEY and SVGAGI. The CDR3 consists of 15 residues. This chain's CDR3 is CASSYGTDGFTEAFF. The CDR3 DNA reads as TGTGCCAGCAGTTACGGTACGGACGGATTCACTGAAGCTTTCTTT.

J is TRBJ2-2 and V is TRBV6-6; weak D call: TRBD2 (7 bases). CDR1 is MNHNY and CDR2 is SVGAGI in the germline V gene (reference sequence). This CDR3 is 14 amino acids long. Trimming stripped 5 bases from V and 6 bases from J, with 13 bases between. The CDR3 loop is CASSHRAGAGELFF. In DNA form, the CDR3 reads TGTGCCAGCAGTCACAGGGCGGGAGCCGGGGAGCTGTTTTTT.

The CDR3 DNA follows: TGTGCCTGGAGTGTACGGACAGGCTTAGGTCAGCCCCAGCATTTT. This gives the protein CAWSVRTGLGQPQHF. The rearrangement joins TRBV30 to TRBJ1-5; 7 bases agree with TRBD1. Germline V gene data show CDR1 as GTSNPN and CDR2 as SVGIG (reference sequence). The CDR3 runs 15 residues. V trimming: 0 bases; J trimming: 6 bases; junction bases outside the gene matches: 8.

This clone has just one count. The chain is built from TRBV11-2 and TRBJ2-2, with D perhaps TRBD2 (5 bases). Germline lookup yields CDR1 SGHAT and CDR2 FQNNGV. Trimming stripped 5 bases from V and 1 base from J, with 17 bases between. The CDR3 covers 17 residues. The CDR3 bases are TGTGCCAGCAGCCCCCATCCCGGGGAAGGGAACACCGGGGAGCTGTTTTTT. Translated, it gives CASSPHPGEGNTGELFF.

The CDR3 DNA reads as TGTGCCAGCAGCAAAGGTCTCGGTCAGAGCTCCTACGAGCAGTACTTC. Translated, it gives CASSKGLGQSSYEQYF. V gene TRBV21-1 combines with J gene TRBJ2-7. TRBV21-1 is reported as a pseudogene. The CDR3 spans 16 residues.

V and J are TRBV6-6 and TRBJ2-5, with D hard to call. Trimming pared 6 bases from V and 1 base from J, leaving 9 bases between. The CDR3 extends over 13 amino acids. CDR1 and CDR2 from the germline V gene are MNHNY and SVGAGI (reference sequence). The CDR3 nucleotides read TGTGCCAGCAGACCGGAGCCCCAAGAGACCCAGTACTTC. It specifies CASRPEPQETQYF.

The chain combines TRBV6-5 with TRBJ1-2, with TRBD1 matching 7 bases. The V gene end was trimmed by 6 bases and the J gene end by 8 bases; junction bases not matched to a gene: 12. The CDR3 loop spans 14 amino acids. CDR1 and CDR2 (germline): MNHEY, SVGAGI. The CDR3 sequence: CASRIGTAAWGYTF. The CDR3 DNA reads TGTGCCAGCAGAATCGGGACAGCCGCATGGGGCTACACCTTC.

The chain's CDR3 is CASSPQGIGEQYF. CDR3 nucleotide sequence: TGTGCCAGCAGCCCACAGGGGATAGGCGAGCAGTACTTC. This chain uses TRBV13 with TRBJ2-7; 7 nucleotides agree with TRBD1. The CDR3 runs 13 residues. V trimming: 5 bases; J trimming: 6 bases; junction bases outside the gene matches: 7. The germline V gene has CDR1 PRHDT and CDR2 FYEKMQ (reference sequence).

This rearrangement joins TRBV14 to TRBJ2-7; D is unresolved. The CDR3 covers 11 residues. Germline V gene lookup returns CDR1 SGHDN and CDR2 FVKESK. The ends were cut back, 2 bases at V and 3 bases at J, with 2 bases in the middle. The CDR3 is CASSQHYEQYF. The CDR3 bases are TGTGCCAGCAGCCAACACTACGAGCAGTACTTC.

The chain uses TRBV27 and TRBJ2-7; possibly TRBD1 or TRBD2 for D (5 bases each). In germline, CDR1 is MNHEY, CDR2 SMNVEV (reference sequence). V lost 6 bases to trimming and J lost 5 bases, with 26 bases between them. This CDR3 is built from 17 residues. In DNA form, the CDR3 reads TGTGCCAGCAGCCTCTTGAGGGGCGAGGGGAGCCCTAACGAGCAGTACTTC. Encoded protein: CASSLLRGEGSPNEQYF.

The chain carries TRBV19 and TRBJ2-7, with 7 bases fitting TRBD1. Germline V gene lookup returns CDR1 LNHDA and CDR2 SQIVND (reference sequence). The V gene end was trimmed by 8 bases and the J gene end by 3 bases; junction bases not matched to a gene: 4. This CDR3 region has 12 residues. The CDR3 sequence is CASGDSHYEQYF. CDR3 coding DNA: TGTGCCAGTGGGGACAGCCACTACGAGCAGTACTTC.

A word on this clone: The same CDR3 can be traced to other DNA sequences in this sample. The rearrangement joins TRBV9 to TRBJ2-1; a possible D gene is TRBD2 (5 bases). Trimming left V 3 bases short and J 3 bases short, with 7 bases between. This CDR3 is 13 amino acids long. CDR1 SGDLS and CDR2 YYNGEE come from the germline V gene. For the CDR3, the DNA is TGTGCCAGCAGCGCAGGAGGCTACAATGAGCAGTTCTTC. It codes for CASSAGGYNEQFF.

This clone showed up just a few times. The sample carries other DNA sequences with the same CDR3. The chain couples TRBV27 to TRBJ2-7; TRBD2 matches at 10 bases. With 2 bases clipped from V and 1 base from J, the junction kept 2 bases outside the gene matches. CDR3 size: 15 residues. CDR1 is MNHEY and CDR2 is SMNVEV in the germline V gene (reference sequence). CDR3 nucleotide sequence: TGTGCCAGCAGTTTAAGACTAGCGGGTTCCTACGAGCAGTACTTC. Protein product: CASSLRLAGSYEQYF.

This chain links TRBV10-3 with TRBJ2-6; D unresolved. This CDR3 is built from 16 residues. Per germline, CDR1 ENHRY and CDR2 SYGVKD. The V end was cut by 4 bases, the J end by 0 bases, with 10 bases between. CDR3 sequence: CAISGAVDSGANVLTF. CDR3 nucleotide sequence: TGTGCCATCAGTGGGGCGGTGGACTCTGGGGCCAACGTCCTGACTTTC.

This clone has just one count. CDR3 sequence: CASSPWTALTYYGYTF. The DNA for the CDR3 is TGTGCCAGCAGCCCTTGGACAGCCCTCACTTACTATGGCTACACCTTC. The rearrangement links TRBV7-2 to TRBJ1-2; TRBD1 might be the D (6 bases). Germline CDR1 and CDR2: SGHTA and FQGNSA. The CDR3 length is 16 residues. V was shortened by 5 bases and J by 3 bases, with 19 bases between the two germline ends.

The chain has TRBV19 and TRBJ1-5, with TRBD1 matching over 7 bases. Germline lookup yields CDR1 LNHDA and CDR2 SQIVND (reference sequence). The CDR3 consists of 15 residues. V shed 3 bases, J shed 5 bases, and the junction held 7 bases outside the gene matches. CDR3 DNA: TGTGCCAGTAGTATCTTTGTCAGGGGGGATCAGCCCCAGCATTTT. Protein product: CASSIFVRGDQPQHF.

The rearrangement links TRBV28 to TRBJ2-5, with D unclear. The CDR3 consists of 12 residues. Germline V lookup: CDR1 MDHEN, CDR2 SYDVKM. V was clipped by 8 bases and J by 7 bases, with 14 bases between them. The CDR3 is CASLGLYGTQYF. CDR3 sequence (DNA): TGTGCCAGCTTAGGCCTTTATGGGACCCAGTACTTC.